These 30 T cell receptor beta chains share one sample of origin, sequenced in a study of T cells in Graves' hyperthyroidism and ophthalmopathy. Researchers took RNA transcripts and amplified the TCR beta CDR3 regions from them. TCR CDR3 underwent first-round RT-PCR with the HTBI primer set. TCRdb reprocessed the multiplex PCR reads with MiXCR, giving one entry per CDR3 protein. The table records 600,000 or so distinct CDR3 sequences, roughly 15% of them present only once. The sample comprised blood. All receptors derive from a woman aged 45-59 years with Graves' ophthalmopathy.

The sample holds many counts of this clonotype. The V gene is TRBV7-9, the J gene TRBJ2-1; no reliable D call. The CDR3 consists of 14 residues. V was shortened by 0 bases and J by 8 bases, with 11 bases between the two germline ends. Looked up from germline, CDR1 is SEHNR and CDR2 is FQNEAQ (reference sequence). The chain's CDR3 is CASSLAVSRDEQFF. In nucleotides, the CDR3 is TGTGCCAGCAGCTTAGCGGTTAGTCGGGATGAGCAGTTCTTC.

This clonotype was recorded a few times. The V call is TRBV7-2, the J call TRBJ1-1; tentative D call: TRBD1 (5 bases). V gave up 0 bases and J gave up 5 bases, with 10 bases separating them. There are 14 residues in the CDR3. CDR1 is SGHTA, CDR2 FQGNSA, per germline. The CDR3 nucleotides are TGTGCCAGCAGCTTAGCAGGGGCGAGAACTGAAGCTTTCTTT. Translating it yields CASSLAGARTEAFF.

The gene calls are TRBV9 and TRBJ2-1, with TRBD2 matching 7 bases. Germline CDR1 is SGDLS and CDR2 is YYNGEE. V lost 0 bases and J lost 3; bases outside the gene matches: 6. The CDR3 covers 16 residues. Written as DNA, the CDR3 is TGTGCCAGCAGCGTAGGCTTAGCGGGCCTCTACAATGAGCAGTTCTTC. This translates into CASSVGLAGLYNEQFF.

V and J are TRBV29-1 and TRBJ2-1, with TRBD2 as a possible D gene (6 bases). V lost 3 bases, J lost 4 bases, and 13 bases lay in between. Germline V lookup: CDR1 SQVTM, CDR2 ANQGSEA. The CDR3 loop spans 14 amino acids. The CDR3 loop reads CSVDLGLNYNEQFF. The CDR3 DNA reads as TGCAGCGTTGATTTGGGACTTAATTACAATGAGCAGTTCTTC.

There are a few counts of this clonotype. This chain joins TRBV24-1 and TRBJ2-2; unclear D gene. Between the trimmed V and J ends, which lost 5 bases and 5 bases, there was a span of 14 bases. The CDR3 totals 15 residues. The germline gives CDR1 KGHDR, CDR2 SFDVKD. CDR3 protein: CATSVGLGSTGELFF. Written as DNA, the CDR3 is TGTGCCACCAGTGTTGGATTGGGAAGTACCGGGGAGCTGTTTTTT.

This clonotype was seen ten or more times. This sequence joins TRBV19 and TRBJ2-7; D gene unclear. The germline CDR1 and CDR2 sequences are LNHDA and SQIVND (reference sequence). Trimming removed 5 bases at V and 0 bases at J, with 8 bases between. The CDR3 covers 13 residues. CDR3 protein: CASSPLISYEQYF. The CDR3 DNA reads as TGTGCCAGTAGTCCTCTGATCTCCTACGAGCAGTACTTC.

This clonotype was seen repeatedly, ten times or more. The J gene is TRBJ2-7, the V gene TRBV13; 7 bases match TRBD1. Germline loops: CDR1 PRHDT, CDR2 FYEKMQ (reference sequence). There are 14 residues in the CDR3. J was trimmed by 7 bases and V by 4 bases; bases with no gene match: 10. For the CDR3, the DNA is TGTGCCAGCAGCTCGGGGACAGACTCCTGGGAGCAGTACTTC. Protein sequence: CASSSGTDSWEQYF.

Many counts were recorded for this clonotype. The rearrangement uses TRBV28 and TRBJ2-7; D gene uncertain. CDR3 size: 13 residues. Germline V gene sequence: CDR1 MDHEN, CDR2 SYDVKM. The V end lost 5 bases, the J end lost 2 bases, and 10 bases lay between the germline ends. CDR3 bases: TGTGCCAGCAGTCCCGTCGGAACCTACGAGCAGTACTTC. It encodes CASSPVGTYEQYF.

This clonotype was recorded at least ten times. The chain links TRBV27 to TRBJ2-5; 13 bases fit TRBD2. V gave up 8 bases and J gave up 3 bases; unmatched junction bases: 3. CDR3 length: 14 residues. Germline V CDR1 and CDR2: MNHEY, SMNVEV (reference sequence). The CDR3 DNA sequence: TGTGCCAGCGCCGGGACTAGCGGGAAAGAGACCCAGTACTTC. Translation gives CASAGTSGKETQYF.

The chain couples TRBV9 to TRBJ2-2; D could derive from TRBD1 or TRBD2 (5 bases each). CDR3 size: 15 residues. CDR1 and CDR2 from the germline V gene are SGDLS and YYNGEE. V lost 3 bases to trimming and J lost 3 bases, with 12 bases between them. The CDR3 sequence is CASSAAGTDTGELFF. The CDR3 DNA follows: TGTGCCAGCAGCGCCGCCGGGACCGACACCGGGGAGCTGTTTTTT.

The rearrangement links TRBV28 to TRBJ2-3; 10 positions match TRBD2. The J segment lost 3 bases and the V segment lost 3 bases, leaving 6 bases of the junction unmatched. The germline V gene encodes CDR1 MDHEN and CDR2 SYDVKM. The CDR3 consists of 16 residues. CDR3 DNA sequence: TGTGCCAGCAGTTTCCTAGCGGGAGTTGGGACAGATACGCAGTATTTT. Its protein is CASSFLAGVGTDTQYF.

This clonotype has just a few counts. This chain uses TRBV7-9 with TRBJ2-7, with 15 bases lining up with TRBD2. With V trimmed by 1 base and J by 2 bases, 6 bases remained unmatched. The CDR3 length is 18 residues. Germline loops: CDR1 SEHNR, CDR2 FQNEAQ (reference sequence). As DNA, the CDR3 is TGTGCCAGCAGCTTAGGTCAGGGACTAGCGGGAGGTCCCTACGAGCAGTACTTC. It yields the protein CASSLGQGLAGGPYEQYF.

This clonotype was counted many times. The chain combines TRBV5-1 with TRBJ1-3, with D tentatively TRBD1 (5 bases). The CDR3 runs to 12 residues. Trimming removed 5 bases at V and 4 bases at J, with 7 bases between. Germline values: CDR1 SGHRS, CDR2 YFSETQ. In DNA, the CDR3 is TGCGCCAGCAGGGGGGAAGGAAACACCATATATTTT. Protein product: CASRGEGNTIYF.

This clonotype was found many times. The CDR3 loop reads CASSLALSGQGAHGYTF. The CDR3 bases are TGTGCCAGCAGCTTAGCACTAAGCGGACAGGGGGCGCATGGCTACACCTTC. V and J are TRBV7-9 and TRBJ1-2; 11 bases agree with TRBD1. From germline, CDR1 is SEHNR and CDR2 FQNEAQ (reference sequence). CDR3 size: 17 residues. After removal of 0 bases from V and 6 bases from J, the junction contained 9 bases not matched to a gene.

This clonotype appeared many times. The chain recombines TRBV6-1 with TRBJ2-3; 8 nucleotides agree with TRBD2. This CDR3 is 13 amino acids long. The ends lost 7 bases at V and 6 bases at J; junction bases unmatched: 6. CDR1 is MNHNS and CDR2 is SASEGT in the germline V gene. CDR3 amino acids: CASKAGVGDTQYF. In nucleotides, the CDR3 is TGTGCCAGCAAAGCGGGAGTGGGCGATACGCAGTATTTT.

The rearrangement links TRBV9 to TRBJ2-7; TRBD1 matches 7 bases. The V segment lost 2 bases and the J segment 2 bases; nucleotides outside the gene matches: 4. The CDR3 consists of 14 residues. Germline V gene lookup returns CDR1 SGDLS and CDR2 YYNGEE. The CDR3 loop is CASSVRTGTYEQYF. The CDR3 DNA reads as TGTGCCAGCAGCGTGAGGACAGGAACCTACGAGCAGTACTTC.

This clonotype was counted at least ten times. This chain uses TRBV3-1 with TRBJ2-3; 7 bases match TRBD2. Germline trimming cut 1 base from V and 3 bases from J; bases unmatched to any gene: 10. CDR1 is LGHDT and CDR2 is YNNKEL in the germline V gene (reference sequence). CDR3 length: 17 amino acids. CDR3 region: CASSQGFAGEATDTQYF. CDR3 nucleotides: TGTGCCAGCAGCCAAGGCTTTGCGGGAGAGGCTACAGATACGCAGTATTTT.

With respect to this clonotype: With a much larger clone just one base away, this may be a read error. The chain recombines TRBV28 with TRBJ2-5, with 7 nucleotides matching TRBD1. This CDR3 is 18 amino acids long. Germline-derived CDR1 and CDR2 are MDHEN and SYDVKM. CDR3 in amino acids: CVSSSLDRAVEFGETQYF. CDR3 nucleotides: TGTGTCAGCAGTTCACTTGACAGGGCGGTTGAGTTTGGAGAGACCCAGTACTTC.

The chain recombines TRBV24-1 with TRBJ2-1; D is unclear. V was pared by 2 bases and J by 0 bases, with 7 bases between. This CDR3 contains 15 residues. Germline assignment: CDR1 KGHDR and CDR2 SFDVKD. CDR3 in amino acids: CATSDWRSSYNEQFF. The CDR3 nucleotides are TGTGCCACCAGTGATTGGCGTAGCTCCTACAATGAGCAGTTCTTC.

This clonotype was counted many times. The rearrangement links TRBV28 to TRBJ1-1; D is ambiguous. This CDR3 comprises 10 residues. Germline-derived CDR1 and CDR2 are MDHEN and SYDVKM. The V end was cut by 6 bases, the J end by 7 bases, with 6 bases between. The CDR3 nucleotides read TGTGCCAGCAGCCACATTGAAGCTTTCTTT. This encodes CASSHIEAFF.

This clonotype was seen only a few times. J is TRBJ2-5 and V is TRBV6-1, with D tentatively TRBD2 (5 bases). The CDR3 extends over 13 amino acids. Trimming took off 6 bases at V and 1 base at J, with 9 bases between the two ends. Germline assignment: CDR1 MNHNS and CDR2 SASEGT. This chain's CDR3 is CASRGRSQETQYF. CDR3 nucleotide sequence: TGTGCCAGCAGGGGGAGATCCCAAGAGACCCAGTACTTC.

The chain uses TRBV20-1 and TRBJ1-3; D ambiguous. Trimming cost V 3 bases and J 1 base, with 4 bases left between them. The CDR3 consists of 12 residues. Germline V lookup: CDR1 DFQATT, CDR2 SNEGSKA (reference sequence). Here the CDR3 reads CSASLSGNTIYF. The CDR3 nucleotides read TGCAGTGCTAGCTTGTCTGGAAACACCATATATTTT.

This clonotype appeared a few times. The chain recombines TRBV5-1 with TRBJ2-5, with a possible D match to TRBD2 (6 bases). The germline V gene has CDR1 SGHRS and CDR2 YFSETQ. This CDR3 comprises 15 residues. The germline V and J ends were trimmed by 4 bases and 5 bases, with 18 bases remaining between them. The CDR3 loop is CASSPAGTRGETQYF. The CDR3 coding sequence is TGCGCCAGCAGCCCGGCCGGGACTCGAGGGGAGACCCAGTACTTC.

As for this clonotype: A much larger clone is a single base away; this may be a read error. This rearrangement joins TRBV28 to TRBJ2-3, with 16 positions matching TRBD2. Germline V lookup: CDR1 MDHEN, CDR2 SYDVKM. This CDR3 is 19 amino acids long. The CDR3, as DNA: TGTACCAGCAATTCATCTCCCGGGACTAGCGGGAGGGCCGGGGATACGCAGTATTTT. Translation: CTSNSSPGTSGRAGDTQYF.

This clonotype was counted at least ten times. The chain joins TRBV20-1 to TRBJ2-7, with no clear D. Trimming cost V 0 bases and J 5 bases, with 11 bases left between them. CDR3 length equals 13 residues. CDR1 is DFQATT and CDR2 is SNEGSKA in the germline V gene (reference sequence). This CDR3 reads CSARDTHPDEQYF. The CDR3 DNA reads as TGCAGTGCTAGAGATACTCACCCAGACGAGCAGTACTTC.

Note on this clonotype: A much larger clone lies one base from this, so it may be a read error. This chain connects TRBV10-3 to TRBJ2-1; D is perhaps TRBD2 (7 bases). This CDR3 has 15 amino acids. V was clipped by 6 bases and J by 7 bases, with 19 bases between them. Germline CDR1 and CDR2: ENHRY and SYGVKD. CDR3 loop: CAIRRGGGVANEQFF. The CDR3 region has the DNA TGTGCCATCAGAAGGGGAGGGGGAGTTGCGAATGAGCAGTTCTTC.

This clonotype was counted ten times or more. The V call is TRBV5-1, the J call TRBJ2-1; D ambiguous. The V end was cut by 6 bases, the J end by 0 bases, with 10 bases between. The CDR3 is 14 residues long. CDR1 SGHRS and CDR2 YFSETQ come from the germline V gene. Written as DNA, the CDR3 is TGCGCCAGCAAGACCGCGAGCTCCTACAATGAGCAGTTCTTC. Translated: CASKTASSYNEQFF.

In its sample, this clonotype was seen a few times. The chain uses TRBV28 and TRBJ2-5; D gene unclear. The CDR3 spans 13 residues. Trimming left V 1 base short and J 6 bases short, with 9 bases between. CDR1 and CDR2 from the germline V gene are MDHEN and SYDVKM. The CDR3 nucleotides are TGTGCCAGCAGTTTATATGGATTAAAGACCCAGTACTTC. Protein product: CASSLYGLKTQYF. The entire variable domain, with the rest obtained from reference TRBV28 and TRBJ2-5, is as follows: DVKVTQSSRYLVKRTGEKVFLECVQDMDHENMFWYRQDPGLGLRLIYFSYDVKMKEKGDIPEGYSVSREKKERFSLILESASTNQTSMYLCASSLYGLKTQYFGPGTRLLVL.

The CDR3 bases are TGTGCCAGCAGTTTACCGGGACAGGTCAATGAGCAGTTCTTC. Protein product: CASSLPGQVNEQFF. This sequence joins TRBV11-2 and TRBJ2-1, with 8 nucleotides matching TRBD1. The V and J ends lost 6 bases and 6 bases, in that order; junction bases with no gene match: 7. This CDR3 contains 14 residues. CDR1 is SGHAT, CDR2 FQNNGV, per germline.

The chain joins TRBV3-1 to TRBJ2-7, with no clear D. In germline, CDR1 is LGHDT, CDR2 YNNKEL (reference sequence). The CDR3 runs 17 residues. Deletions cut 0 bases from V and 2 bases from J, with 17 bases between. CDR3 sequence (DNA): TGTGCCAGCAGCCAAGAGGCGAGGTGGGCACCGACCTACGAGCAGTACTTC. Translation gives CASSQEARWAPTYEQYF.